The T cell receptor (beta chain) described here comes from a study of T cell clonality in common variable immunodeficiency. Study observations and caveats: Reportedly, TCR beta sequences from common variable immunodeficiency showed fewer deletions and N-nucleotide insertions. Authors noted CVID clonality's cause needs subpopulation repertoire sequencing.

Germline V gives CDR1 SGHTA, CDR2 FQGTGA. The CDR3 is 16 residues long. The V end lost 6 bases, the J end lost 0 bases, and 16 bases lay between the germline ends. The method was immunoSEQ multiplex PCR; TCRdb's version includes in-frame clones alone and lacks a portion of them. Listed here are 9,400 or so clones without any singletons, the top ten holding about 4.4%. For at least one year, all CVID subjects received replacement immunoglobulin. This clone was counted ten times or more. The antigen is unknown. The sequence runs out 3 residues before the end of the CDR3; the remainder is reconstructed from the germline J gene.

The chain has TRBV7-3 and TRBJ2-3; a possible D gene is TRBD2 (6 bases). Sequencing used peripheral blood mononuclear cells. This sequence was found in a human donor with common variable immunodeficiency. CDR3 sequence: CASRLTGGASTDTQYF. The CDR3 DNA, read in part, is TGTGCCAGCAGACTGACTGGCGGGGCTAGCACAGATACG.